The 2 T cell receptor beta chains below come from one sample, sequenced in a study of blood T cell repertoires in COVID-19. TCRdb's copy holds only in-frame clones and misses some; the assay was immunoSEQ multiplex PCR. The data hold about 200,000 clones, with 84% observed a single time. Sequencing used peripheral blood. The receptors derive from a woman of 80 years or more with COVID-19, enrolled during active disease.

J is TRBJ1-4 and V is TRBV18; TRBD1 agrees at 7 bases. This CDR3 is 15 amino acids long. J gave up 3 bases and V 3 bases, and 4 bases lay outside the gene matches. Germline loops: CDR1 KGHSH, CDR2 LQKENI. CDR3: CASSPRQGANEKLFF. The CDR3 DNA is TGTGCCAGCTCACCCAGGCAGGGGGCTAATGAAAAACTGTTTTTT.

V is TRBV5-1 and J is TRBJ2-2; 7 bases fit TRBD1. J lost 5 bases, V lost 3 bases, and 7 bases had no gene match. This CDR3 has 15 amino acids. Germline-derived CDR1 and CDR2 are SGHRS and YFSETQ. The CDR3 here is CASSWTTGVTGELFF. The CDR3 DNA is TGCGCCAGCAGCTGGACAACAGGGGTAACCGGGGAGCTGTTTTTT.